Listed here are 15 T cell receptor beta chains from one sample, sequenced in a study of beta chain features in type 1 diabetes. Since all of the isolated RNA was reverse transcribed, expressed TCRB transcripts were what got sequenced. The data were produced by immunoSEQ multiplex PCR, yet TCRdb's version contains in-frame clones alone and is incomplete. This table has 200,000 to 250,000 clones, roughly a tenth appearing once. Sequences were obtained from central memory CD4+ T cells from blood. The receptors were sampled from a young man in good health.

In this sample, this clone turned up a few times. The gene calls are TRBV20-1 and TRBJ1-1; D unclear. Germline CDR1 and CDR2: DFQATT and SNEGSKA (reference sequence). CDR3 length: 11 amino acids. The ends were cut back, 1 base at V and 8 bases at J, with 8 bases in the middle. This CDR3 is CSARGQLEAFF. The CDR3, as DNA: TGCAGTGCTAGAGGGCAGCTCGAAGCTTTCTTT.

There are a few counts of this clone. The rearrangement links TRBV11-2 to TRBJ2-3; a possible D gene is TRBD2 (7 bases). The CDR3 is 16 residues long. The germline V gene has CDR1 SGHAT and CDR2 FQNNGV. V lost 5 bases, J lost 2 bases, and 17 bases lay in between. As DNA, the CDR3 is TGTGCCAGCAGCCGCCTAGGGGGGGCCCTCACAGATACGCAGTATTTT. This sequence encodes CASSRLGGALTDTQYF.

In its sample, this clone was seen a few times. CDR3 in DNA: TGTGCCTGGAATCACGGACAGGGGCCCCAAGAGACCCAGTACTTC. Encoded protein: CAWNHGQGPQETQYF. The V and J genes are TRBV30 and TRBJ2-5, with 9 bases aligning to TRBD1. Trimming took 4 bases from V and 1 from J; bases not matched to a gene: 7. This CDR3 has 15 residues. Germline V gives CDR1 GTSNPN, CDR2 SVGIG (reference sequence).

The V and J genes are TRBV28 and TRBJ1-2; unclear D gene. With 9 bases removed from V and 3 bases from J, the gap between germline ends came to 5 bases. CDR3 length equals 10 residues. From germline, CDR1 is MDHEN and CDR2 SYDVKM. CDR3 bases: TGTGCCAGTTATTACTATGGCTACACCTTC. Translation: CASYYYGYTF.

The chain combines TRBV29-1 with TRBJ2-2, with 7 positions matching TRBD2. The germline CDR1 and CDR2 sequences are SQVTM and ANQGSEA. Germline trimming cut 4 bases from V and 1 base from J; bases unmatched to any gene: 9. The CDR3 has 16 residues. DNA for the CDR3: TGCAGCGTTGCCGCTAGCGGAGTTATGAACACCGGGGAGCTGTTTTTT. It encodes CSVAASGVMNTGELFF.

This clone was recorded a few times. J is TRBJ2-3 and V is TRBV12-5; D possibly corresponds to TRBD2 (5 bases). With 6 bases removed from V and 1 base from J, the gap between germline ends came to 8 bases. Germline V gene lookup returns CDR1 LGHNT and CDR2 FRNRAP. This CDR3 region has 13 residues. CDR3 in amino acids: CASGSSGTDTQYF. CDR3 coding DNA: TGTGCTAGTGGGAGTAGCGGCACAGATACGCAGTATTTT. Combining the CDR3 with reference TRBV12-5 and TRBJ2-3 gives the whole variable domain DARVTQTPRHKVTEMGQEVTMRCQPILGHNTVFWYRQTMMQGLELLAYFRNRAPLDDSGMPKDRFSAEMPDATLATLKIQPSEPRDSAVYFCASGSSGTDTQYFGPGTRLTVL.

The chain carries TRBV30 and TRBJ1-5, with 7 nucleotides matching TRBD1. CDR1 and CDR2 (germline): GTSNPN, SVGIG (reference sequence). Germline trimming cut 2 bases from V and 5 bases from J; bases unmatched to any gene: 6. CDR3 size: 14 residues. DNA for the CDR3: TGTGCCTGGAGTCCCCGGGACAGATATCAGCCCCAGCATTTT. This sequence encodes CAWSPRDRYQPQHF.

This clone was seen a few times. This rearrangement joins TRBV28 to TRBJ2-3, with a tentative D call TRBD2 (5 bases). The V gene lost 7 bases and the J gene lost 0 bases, with 17 bases spanning the gap. The V gene's germline CDR1 is MDHEN and CDR2 SYDVKM. The CDR3 consists of 16 residues. CDR3 coding DNA: TGTGCCAGCACCCTTACCGGGGTTAGGAGCACAGATACGCAGTATTTT. It yields the protein CASTLTGVRSTDTQYF.

The chain has TRBV18 and TRBJ2-6, with D unclear. Trimming pared 0 bases from V and 2 bases from J, leaving 8 bases between. The CDR3 is made up of 16 amino acids. Germline CDR1 and CDR2: KGHSH and LQKENI. CDR3 DNA: TGTGCCAGCTCACCACCGGTCGGTACTGGGGCCAACGTCCTGACTTTC. Residues: CASSPPVGTGANVLTF.

The V call is TRBV30, the J call TRBJ2-2; D ambiguous. The germline V gene encodes CDR1 GTSNPN and CDR2 SVGIG (reference sequence). Between the trimmed V and J ends, which lost 4 bases and 2 bases, there was a span of 14 bases. CDR3 length: 15 residues. The CDR3 nucleotides read TGTGCCTGGAACGTGTTCCCACAAAACACCGGGGAGCTGTTTTTT. Residues: CAWNVFPQNTGELFF.

The chain combines TRBV2 with TRBJ2-5, with TRBD1 as a possible D gene (5 bases). Germline CDR1 is SNHLY and CDR2 is FYNNEI. The ends were cut back, 3 bases at V and 5 bases at J, with 13 bases in the middle. The CDR3 extends over 14 amino acids. CDR3 bases: TGTGCCAGCAGTGAGGATTGGGGCGGCGAGACCCAGTACTTC. It is translated as CASSEDWGGETQYF.

This chain connects TRBV11-2 to TRBJ2-1, with D unresolved. Germline V gene data show CDR1 as SGHAT and CDR2 as FQNNGV. The CDR3 has 13 residues. The germline V and J ends were trimmed by 4 bases and 8 bases, with 12 bases remaining between them. CDR3 residues: CASSSIRRYEQFF. As DNA, the CDR3 is TGTGCCAGCAGCTCGATTAGGAGATATGAGCAGTTCTTC.

This clone was seen a few times. The genes are TRBV9 and TRBJ2-5; TRBD2 agrees at 7 bases. Germline V gene sequence: CDR1 SGDLS, CDR2 YYNGEE. Trimming took 0 bases from V and 2 from J; bases not matched to a gene: 4. The CDR3 is made up of 15 amino acids. The CDR3 loop is CASSVAPLAQETQYF. CDR3 DNA: TGTGCCAGCAGCGTAGCCCCACTAGCGCAAGAGACCCAGTACTTC.

This clone was recorded many times. The chain uses TRBV6-6 and TRBJ1-5, with unresolved D. The CDR3 has 13 residues. Germline V CDR1 and CDR2: MNHNY, SVGAGI (reference sequence). V lost 10 bases to trimming and J lost 6 bases, with 16 bases between them. The CDR3 sequence: CATGLPLGQPQHF. CDR3 nucleotide sequence: TGTGCCACCGGATTGCCTTTGGGTCAGCCCCAGCATTTT.

In regard to this clone: One end of the junction does not line up with germline, which may come from a read error. The chain recombines TRBV6-6 with TRBJ1-2; D is unresolved. The CDR3 length is 15 residues. From germline, CDR1 is MNHNY and CDR2 SVGAGI (reference sequence). The CDR3 protein is CSSSYPADGQSGYTF. In DNA form, the CDR3 reads TGTTCCAGCAGTTACCCCGCAGACGGGCAAAGTGGCTACACCTTC.